This TCR beta chain was sequenced for a study of CD8+CD57+ T cells in acquired aplastic anemia (dated by TCRdb to 2016 to 2019). For context, the study as a whole: DNA extracted from sorted CD4+ and CD8+ cells had a mean of roughly 3.4 ug, with a range of roughly 0.19 to 27.4 ug. Healthy donor samples averaged about 10 million reads for CD4+ and 11 million to 13 million for CD8+ cells. Beyond this particular receptor, the publication reports: Patients and healthy controls showed no significant difference in CD8+ Simpson's diversity (P=0.060). About 30 CD8+ CDR3 sequences were found to be shared between patients and controls, but these sequences appeared to be highly expressed in patients and within the immunodominant clones of the patients.

In the study, sorted CD4+ and CD8+ blood T cells from patients with severe aplastic anemia and from healthy subjects underwent deep sequencing of TCR repertoires. Ficoll-Paque density gradient centrifugation was used to isolate peripheral blood mononuclear cells. Before DNA extraction, CD4+ and CD8+ T cells were sorted with FACS or magnetic beads. This clonotype came up many times. The target of this receptor is not known. No much larger clone exists at a distance of one base, and base qualities are not known. The germline V gene supplies CDR1 SQVTM and CDR2 ANQGSEA. V and J lose 1 base and 3 bases, and a span of 7 bases separates them. Spanning cysteine to phenylalanine, the CDR3 consists of 13 amino acids. Of the read, only the CDR3 DNA is kept; its 39 bases are in frame from base 1. Genomic DNA was used as template for profiling of TCR beta VDJ combinations and CDR3 sequences. TCR repertoire sequencing was run on an Illumina HiSeq 2000. The authors' pipeline ran thus. Repertoire assessment relied on Simpson's diversity index, CDR3 size and DJ length profiles, and TRBV/TRBJ rearrangement plots. The most abundant DNA sequence in the deep sequencing data was taken as the immunodominant clone. CDR3 amino acid sequences were screened for sharing across subjects and were compared with published repertoires and the VDJdb database. In-frame beta chains were kept once TCRdb had trimmed the public reads at Q25 with fastp and called clones with MiXCR. Each CDR3 protein gets just one entry, which takes the most common genes and DNA from the rows behind it. What appears here as the V and J calls and clone size reflects TCRdb's work, not the paper's. The sample yields fewer than 200,000 distinct CDR3 sequences; around 45% were counted once. The ten largest clones capture 1.1% of the sample.

Here the chain combines TRBV29-1 and TRBJ1-5, with the identity of the D gene unclear. The clonotype originates from a human donor in good health. Sample: sorted CD4+, CD8+, or CD8+CD57+ T cells (not recorded which) from PBMCs. The CDR3 reads CSVEGGDNQPQHF. The nucleotide sequence is TGCAGCGTTGAAGGCGGGGACAATCAGCCCCAGCATTTT.